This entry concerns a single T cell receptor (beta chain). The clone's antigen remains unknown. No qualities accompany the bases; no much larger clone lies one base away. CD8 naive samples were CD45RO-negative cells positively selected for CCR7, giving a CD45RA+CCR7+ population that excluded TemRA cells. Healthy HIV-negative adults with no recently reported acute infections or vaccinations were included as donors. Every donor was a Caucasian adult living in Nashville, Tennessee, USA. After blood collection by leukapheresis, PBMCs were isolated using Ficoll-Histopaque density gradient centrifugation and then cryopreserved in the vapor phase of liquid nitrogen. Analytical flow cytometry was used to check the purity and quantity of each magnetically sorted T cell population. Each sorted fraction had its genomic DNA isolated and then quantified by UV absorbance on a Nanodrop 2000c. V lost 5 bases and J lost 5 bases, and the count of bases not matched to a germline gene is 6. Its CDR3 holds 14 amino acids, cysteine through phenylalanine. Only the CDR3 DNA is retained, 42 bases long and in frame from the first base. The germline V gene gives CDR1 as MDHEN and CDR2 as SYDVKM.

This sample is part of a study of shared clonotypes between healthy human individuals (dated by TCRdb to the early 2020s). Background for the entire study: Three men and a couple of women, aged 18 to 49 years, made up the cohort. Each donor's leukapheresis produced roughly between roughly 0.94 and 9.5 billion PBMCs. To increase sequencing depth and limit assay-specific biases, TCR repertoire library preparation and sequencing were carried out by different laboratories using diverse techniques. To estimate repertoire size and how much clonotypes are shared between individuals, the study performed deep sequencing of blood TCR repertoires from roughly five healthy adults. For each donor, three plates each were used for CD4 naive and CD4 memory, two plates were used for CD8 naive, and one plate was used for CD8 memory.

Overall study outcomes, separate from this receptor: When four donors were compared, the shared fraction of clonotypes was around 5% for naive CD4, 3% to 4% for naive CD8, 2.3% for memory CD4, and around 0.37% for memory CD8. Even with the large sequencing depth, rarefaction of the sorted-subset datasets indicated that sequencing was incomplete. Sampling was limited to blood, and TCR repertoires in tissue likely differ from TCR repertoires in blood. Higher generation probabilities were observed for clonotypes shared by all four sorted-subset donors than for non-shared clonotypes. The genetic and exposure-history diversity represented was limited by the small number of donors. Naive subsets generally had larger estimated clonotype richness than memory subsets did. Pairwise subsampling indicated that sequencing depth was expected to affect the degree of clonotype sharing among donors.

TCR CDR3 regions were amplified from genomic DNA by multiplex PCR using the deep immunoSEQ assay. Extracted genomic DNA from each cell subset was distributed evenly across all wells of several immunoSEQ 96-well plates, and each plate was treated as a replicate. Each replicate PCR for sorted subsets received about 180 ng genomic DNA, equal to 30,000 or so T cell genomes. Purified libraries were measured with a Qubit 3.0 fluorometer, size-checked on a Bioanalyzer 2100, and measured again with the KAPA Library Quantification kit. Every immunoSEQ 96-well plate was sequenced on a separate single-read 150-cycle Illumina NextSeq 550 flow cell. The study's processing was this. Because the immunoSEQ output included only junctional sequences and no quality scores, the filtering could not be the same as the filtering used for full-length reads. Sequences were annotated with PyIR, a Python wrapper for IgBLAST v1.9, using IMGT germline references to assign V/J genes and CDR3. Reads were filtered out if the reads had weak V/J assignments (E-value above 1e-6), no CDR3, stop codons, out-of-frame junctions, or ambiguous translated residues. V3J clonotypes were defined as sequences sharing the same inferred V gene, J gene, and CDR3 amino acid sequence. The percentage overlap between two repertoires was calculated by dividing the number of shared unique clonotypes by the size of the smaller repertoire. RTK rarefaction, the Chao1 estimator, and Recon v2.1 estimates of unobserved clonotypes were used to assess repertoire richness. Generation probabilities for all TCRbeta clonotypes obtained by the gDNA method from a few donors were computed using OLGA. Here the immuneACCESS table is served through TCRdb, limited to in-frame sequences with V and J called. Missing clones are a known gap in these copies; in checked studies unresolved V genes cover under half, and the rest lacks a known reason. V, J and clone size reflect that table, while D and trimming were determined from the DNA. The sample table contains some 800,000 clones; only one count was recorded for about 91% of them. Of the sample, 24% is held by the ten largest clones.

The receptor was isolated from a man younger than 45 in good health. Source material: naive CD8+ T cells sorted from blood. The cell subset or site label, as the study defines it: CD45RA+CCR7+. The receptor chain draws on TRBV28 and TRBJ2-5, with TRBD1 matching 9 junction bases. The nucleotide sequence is TGTGCCAGCAGTGGGGACAGGGAAAGGGAGACCCAGTACTTC. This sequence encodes CASSGDRERETQYF.